These 2 T cell receptor beta chains were sequenced from one sample in a study of CD8+ T cells in alopecia areata. RNA was isolated and reverse transcribed to cDNA, the sequencing template. The protocol was immunoSEQ multiplex PCR, while the TCRdb copy is restricted to in-frame clones and leaves out a portion. Among about 190,000 clones listed, roughly 66% were seen once. Treatment indicated: oral pan-JAK inhibitor, 5-10 mg twice daily. The sample consisted of CD4+ T cells sorted from blood, taken at week 24, from a patient treated with tofacitinib. The receptors were sampled from a human donor with alopecia areata.

The chain recombines TRBV2 with TRBJ2-4, with D maybe TRBD1 (6 bases). This CDR3 has 14 residues. V dropped 3 bases and J dropped 6 bases, with 12 bases sitting between them. CDR1 and CDR2 (germline): SNHLY, FYNNEI. For the CDR3, the DNA is TGTGCCAGCAGTGATAGGACAGCCCTAAACATTCAGTACTTC. This gives the protein CASSDRTALNIQYF.

This clone was observed a handful of times. The V and J genes are TRBV7-9 and TRBJ2-4; TRBD1 is a possible D gene (6 bases). The CDR3 spans 14 residues. Trimming took 6 bases from V and 9 from J, leaving 18 bases between them. Looked up from germline, CDR1 is SEHNR and CDR2 is FQNEAQ (reference sequence). As DNA, the CDR3 is TGTGCCAGCAGTTCAAATGCTGGGGGCTCCATTCAGTACTTC. Residues: CASSSNAGGSIQYF.